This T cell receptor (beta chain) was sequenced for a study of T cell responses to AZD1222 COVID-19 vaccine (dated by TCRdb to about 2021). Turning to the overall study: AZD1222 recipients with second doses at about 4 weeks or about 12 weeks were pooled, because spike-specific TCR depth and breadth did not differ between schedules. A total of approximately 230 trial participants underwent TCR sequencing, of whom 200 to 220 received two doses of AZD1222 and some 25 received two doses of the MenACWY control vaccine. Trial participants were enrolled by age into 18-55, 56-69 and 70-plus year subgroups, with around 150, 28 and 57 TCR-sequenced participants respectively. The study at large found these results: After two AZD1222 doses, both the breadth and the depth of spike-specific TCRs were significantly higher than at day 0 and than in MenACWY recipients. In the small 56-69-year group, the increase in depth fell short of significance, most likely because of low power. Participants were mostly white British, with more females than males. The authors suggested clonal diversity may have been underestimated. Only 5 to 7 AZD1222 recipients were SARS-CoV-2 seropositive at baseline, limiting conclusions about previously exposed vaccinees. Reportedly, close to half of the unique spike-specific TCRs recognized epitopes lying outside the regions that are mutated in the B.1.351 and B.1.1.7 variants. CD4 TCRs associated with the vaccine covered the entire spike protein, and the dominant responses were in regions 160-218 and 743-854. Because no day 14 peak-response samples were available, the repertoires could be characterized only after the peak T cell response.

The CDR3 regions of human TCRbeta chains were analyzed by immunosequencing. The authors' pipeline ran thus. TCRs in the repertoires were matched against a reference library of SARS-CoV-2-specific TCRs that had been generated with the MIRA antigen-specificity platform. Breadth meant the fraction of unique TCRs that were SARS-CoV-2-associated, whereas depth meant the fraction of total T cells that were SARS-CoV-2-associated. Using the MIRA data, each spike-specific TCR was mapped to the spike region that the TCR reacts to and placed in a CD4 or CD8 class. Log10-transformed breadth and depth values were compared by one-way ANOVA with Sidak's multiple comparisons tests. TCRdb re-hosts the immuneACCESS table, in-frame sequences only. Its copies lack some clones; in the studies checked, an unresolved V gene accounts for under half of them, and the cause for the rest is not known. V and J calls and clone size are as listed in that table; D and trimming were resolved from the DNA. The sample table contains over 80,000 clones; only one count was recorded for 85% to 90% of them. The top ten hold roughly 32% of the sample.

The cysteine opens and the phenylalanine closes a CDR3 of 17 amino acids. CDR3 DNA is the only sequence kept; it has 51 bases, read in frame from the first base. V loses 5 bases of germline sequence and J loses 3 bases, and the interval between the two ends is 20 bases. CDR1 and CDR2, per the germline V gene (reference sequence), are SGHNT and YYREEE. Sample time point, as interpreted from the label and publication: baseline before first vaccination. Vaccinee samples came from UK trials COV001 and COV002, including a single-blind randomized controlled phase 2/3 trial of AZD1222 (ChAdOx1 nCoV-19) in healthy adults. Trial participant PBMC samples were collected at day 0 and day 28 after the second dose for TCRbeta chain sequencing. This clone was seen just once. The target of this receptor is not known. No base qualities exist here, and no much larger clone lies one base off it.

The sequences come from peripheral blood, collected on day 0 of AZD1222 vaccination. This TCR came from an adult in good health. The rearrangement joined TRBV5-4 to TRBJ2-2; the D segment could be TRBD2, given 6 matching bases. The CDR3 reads CASSRGTPRSYTGELFF. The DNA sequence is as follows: TGTGCCAGCAGTCGCGGGACGCCCCGTTCCTACACCGGGGAGCTGTTTTTT.